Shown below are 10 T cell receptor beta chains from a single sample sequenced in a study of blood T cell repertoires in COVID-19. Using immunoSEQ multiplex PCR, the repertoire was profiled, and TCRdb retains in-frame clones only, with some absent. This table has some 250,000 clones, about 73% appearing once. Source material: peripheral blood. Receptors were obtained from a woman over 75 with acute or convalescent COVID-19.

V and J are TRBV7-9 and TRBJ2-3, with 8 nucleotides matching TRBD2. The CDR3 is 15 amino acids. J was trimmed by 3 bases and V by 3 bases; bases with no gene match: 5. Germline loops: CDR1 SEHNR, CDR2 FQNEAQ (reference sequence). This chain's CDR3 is CASSFGRGGTDTQYF. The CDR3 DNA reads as TGTGCCAGCAGCTTTGGACGGGGGGGGACAGATACGCAGTATTTT.

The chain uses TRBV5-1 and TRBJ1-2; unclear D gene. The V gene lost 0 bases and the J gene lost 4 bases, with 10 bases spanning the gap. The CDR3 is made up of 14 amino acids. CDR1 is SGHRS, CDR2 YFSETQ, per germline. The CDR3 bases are TGCGCCAGCAGCTTGGGCCAGGCTGGCTATGGCTACACCTTC. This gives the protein CASSLGQAGYGYTF.

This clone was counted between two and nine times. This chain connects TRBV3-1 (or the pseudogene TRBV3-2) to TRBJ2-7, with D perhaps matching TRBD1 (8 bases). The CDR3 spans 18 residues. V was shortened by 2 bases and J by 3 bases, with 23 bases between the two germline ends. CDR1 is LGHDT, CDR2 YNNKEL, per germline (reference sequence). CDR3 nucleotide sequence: TGTGCCAGCAGCCAATTCCTTGGACAGGGAGGGCTCCTCTACGAGCAGTACTTC. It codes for CASSQFLGQGGLLYEQYF.

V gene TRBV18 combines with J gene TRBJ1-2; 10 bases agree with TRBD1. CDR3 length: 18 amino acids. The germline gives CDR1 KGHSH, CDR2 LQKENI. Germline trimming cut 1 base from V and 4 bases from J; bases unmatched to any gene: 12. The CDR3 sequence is CASSPQRSGTGDGYGYTF. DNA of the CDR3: TGTGCCAGCTCACCACAAAGATCCGGGACAGGGGATGGCTATGGCTACACCTTC.

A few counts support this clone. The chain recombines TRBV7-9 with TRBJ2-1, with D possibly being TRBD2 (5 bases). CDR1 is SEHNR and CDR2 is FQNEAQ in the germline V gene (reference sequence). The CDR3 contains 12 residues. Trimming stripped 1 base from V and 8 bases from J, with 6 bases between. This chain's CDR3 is CASSLVGDEQFF. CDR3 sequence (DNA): TGTGCCAGCAGCTTAGTCGGGGATGAGCAGTTCTTC.

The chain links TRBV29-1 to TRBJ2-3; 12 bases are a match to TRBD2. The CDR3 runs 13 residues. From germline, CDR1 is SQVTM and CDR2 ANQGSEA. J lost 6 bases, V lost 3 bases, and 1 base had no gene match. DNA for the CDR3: TGCAGCGTTGACCTAGCGGGAGGGGATACGCAGTATTTT. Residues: CSVDLAGGDTQYF.

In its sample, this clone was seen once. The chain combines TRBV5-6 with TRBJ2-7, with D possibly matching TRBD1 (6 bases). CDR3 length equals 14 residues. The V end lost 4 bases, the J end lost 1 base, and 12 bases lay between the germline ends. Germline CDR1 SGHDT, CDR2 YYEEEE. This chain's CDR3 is CASSADRKSYEQYF. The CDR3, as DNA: TGTGCCAGCAGCGCGGACAGAAAATCCTACGAGCAGTACTTC.

CDR3 nucleotide sequence: TGTGCCAGCAGCTTACAGCTAGCAACCTTGGGCTACGAGCAGTACTTC. It is translated as CASSLQLATLGYEQYF. This chain links TRBV7-2 with TRBJ2-7; tentative D call: TRBD2 (5 bases). CDR3 length: 16 residues. In germline, CDR1 is SGHTA, CDR2 FQGNSA. The V gene lost 2 bases and the J gene lost 3 bases, with 17 bases spanning the gap. Complete variable domain (other parts from reference TRBV7-2 and TRBJ2-7): GAGVSQSPSNKVTEKGKDVELRCDPISGHTALYWYRQSLGQGLEFLIYFQGNSAPDKSGLPSDRFSAERTGGSVSTLTIQRTQQEDSAVYLCASSLQLATLGYEQYFGPGTRLTVT.

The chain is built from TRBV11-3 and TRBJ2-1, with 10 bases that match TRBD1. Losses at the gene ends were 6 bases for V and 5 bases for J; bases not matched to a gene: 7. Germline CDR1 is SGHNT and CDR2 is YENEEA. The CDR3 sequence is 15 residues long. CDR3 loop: CASSPGDRGNNEQFF. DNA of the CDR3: TGTGCCAGCAGTCCAGGGGACAGGGGCAACAATGAGCAGTTCTTC.

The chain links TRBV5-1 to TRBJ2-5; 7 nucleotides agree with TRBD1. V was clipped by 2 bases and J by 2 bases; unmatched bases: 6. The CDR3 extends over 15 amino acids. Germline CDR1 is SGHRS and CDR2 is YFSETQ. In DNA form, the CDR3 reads TGCGCCAGCAGCTTCCTCGGGACAGCTCAAGAGACCCAGTACTTC. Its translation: CASSFLGTAQETQYF.